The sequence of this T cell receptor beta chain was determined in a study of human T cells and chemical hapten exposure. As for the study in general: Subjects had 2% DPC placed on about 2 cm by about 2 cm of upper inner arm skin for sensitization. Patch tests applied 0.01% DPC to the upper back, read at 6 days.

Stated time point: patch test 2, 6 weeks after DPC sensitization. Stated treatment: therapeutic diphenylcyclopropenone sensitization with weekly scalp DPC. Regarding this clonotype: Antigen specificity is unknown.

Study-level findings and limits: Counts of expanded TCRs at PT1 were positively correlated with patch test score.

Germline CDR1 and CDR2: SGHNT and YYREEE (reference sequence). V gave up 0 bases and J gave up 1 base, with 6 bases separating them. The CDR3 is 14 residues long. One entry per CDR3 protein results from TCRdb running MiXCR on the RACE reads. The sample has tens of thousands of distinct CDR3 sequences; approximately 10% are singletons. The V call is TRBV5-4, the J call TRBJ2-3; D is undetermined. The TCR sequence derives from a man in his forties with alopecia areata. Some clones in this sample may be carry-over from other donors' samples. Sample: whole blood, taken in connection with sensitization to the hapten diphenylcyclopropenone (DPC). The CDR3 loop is CASSLDIGTDTQYF. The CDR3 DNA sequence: TGTGCCAGCAGCTTGGATATTGGCACAGATACGCAGTATTTT.